This T cell receptor beta chain was sequenced during a study of T cells in Graves' hyperthyroidism and ophthalmopathy. Amplified TCR beta CDR3 regions derived from RNA transcripts. Primed by the HTBI set, a first-round RT-PCR was run on the TCR CDR3. From the multiplex PCR reads, TCRdb called clonotypes with MiXCR, one entry per CDR3 protein. The sample lists around 600,000 distinct CDR3 sequences, approximately 15% occurring once. At least ten counts were recorded for this clonotype. This CDR3 has 13 residues. Trimming took off 7 bases at V and 3 bases at J, with 12 bases between the two ends. In germline, CDR1 is MDHEN, CDR2 SYDVKM.

This chain uses TRBV28 with TRBJ1-1; D is unclear. The TCR originated in a woman aged 18-30 years with Graves' ophthalmopathy. Sequencing was performed on blood. In nucleotides, the CDR3 is TGTGCCAGCAATAGGTATGGGGACACTGAAGCTTTCTTT. As protein: CASNRYGDTEAFF. Looking up the rest from reference TRBV28 and TRBJ1-1 gives the full variable domain: DVKVTQSSRYLVKRTGEKVFLECVQDMDHENMFWYRQDPGLGLRLIYFSYDVKMKEKGDIPEGYSVSREKKERFSLILESASTNQTSMYLCASNRYGDTEAFFGQGTRLTVV.